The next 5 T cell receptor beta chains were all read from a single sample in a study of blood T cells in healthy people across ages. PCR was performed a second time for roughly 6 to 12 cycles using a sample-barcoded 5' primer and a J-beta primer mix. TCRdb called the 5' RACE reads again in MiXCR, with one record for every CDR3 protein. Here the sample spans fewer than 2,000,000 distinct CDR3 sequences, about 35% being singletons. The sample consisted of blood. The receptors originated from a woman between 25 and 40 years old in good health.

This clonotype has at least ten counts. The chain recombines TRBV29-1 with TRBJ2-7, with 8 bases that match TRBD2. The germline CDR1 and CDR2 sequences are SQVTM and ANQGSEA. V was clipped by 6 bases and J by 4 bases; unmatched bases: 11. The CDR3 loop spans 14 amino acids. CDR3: CSVIKTGLVYEQYF. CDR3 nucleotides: TGCAGCGTAATAAAAACGGGACTAGTGTACGAGCAGTACTTC.

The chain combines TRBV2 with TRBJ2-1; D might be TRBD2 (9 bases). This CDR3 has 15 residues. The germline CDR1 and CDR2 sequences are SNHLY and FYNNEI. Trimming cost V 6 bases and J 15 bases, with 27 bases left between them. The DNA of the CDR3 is TGTGCCAGCAGCTCCGGACAGGGACTAGCTCTATACCTGTTCTTC. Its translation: CASSSGQGLALYLFF.

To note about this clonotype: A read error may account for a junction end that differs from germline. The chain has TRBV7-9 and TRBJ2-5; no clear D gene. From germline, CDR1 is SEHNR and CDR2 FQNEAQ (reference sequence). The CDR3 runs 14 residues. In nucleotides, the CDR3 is TGTGCCAGCAGCTTAGTTAGCCTTAAAGAGACCCAGTGCTTC. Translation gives CASSLVSLKETQCF.

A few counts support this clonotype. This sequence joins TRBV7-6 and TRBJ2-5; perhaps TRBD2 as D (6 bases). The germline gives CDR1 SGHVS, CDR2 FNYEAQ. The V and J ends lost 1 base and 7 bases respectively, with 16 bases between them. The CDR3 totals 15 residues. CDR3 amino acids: CASSLERAWGGTQYF. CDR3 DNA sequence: TGTGCCAGCAGCTTAGAAAGGGCTTGGGGAGGGACCCAGTACTTC.

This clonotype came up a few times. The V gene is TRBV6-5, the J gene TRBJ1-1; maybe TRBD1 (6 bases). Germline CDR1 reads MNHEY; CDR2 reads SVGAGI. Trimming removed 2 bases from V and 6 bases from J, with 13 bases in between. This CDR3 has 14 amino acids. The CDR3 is CASSYPGQPSEAFF. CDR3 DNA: TGTGCCAGCAGTTACCCAGGACAGCCGTCTGAAGCTTTCTTT.